This section outlines one T cell receptor beta chain sequence together with its context. Its specificity is unknown. This entry comes from a study of Tregs in tolerant kidney transplant recipients. Whole-study findings and limits: Validation in larger populations is needed because few patients were studied. The most relevant donor-specific Treg TCRbeta repertoire apparently came from expansion with activated donor B cells.

Measured with immunoSEQ multiplex PCR; TCRdb has only the in-frame clones, and not every one. This sample has roughly 66,000 clones, with around nine tenths found just once. The sample here was CD8+ T cells from blood, taken before the transplant. The clonotype comes from a human donor who received a combined kidney and bone marrow transplant.

The CDR3 DNA reads TGTGCCACCAGCCCCCGGCGGGGGGGGACCACTAGCACAGATACGCAGTATTTT. Its translation is CATSPRRGGTTSTDTQYF. This chain uses TRBV15 with TRBJ2-3; TRBD2 matches 9 bases. With 5 bases clipped from V and 0 bases from J, the junction kept 12 bases outside the gene matches. This CDR3 is 18 amino acids long. Germline V gene lookup returns CDR1 LNHNV and CDR2 YYDKDF (reference sequence).